Included here is one TCR beta chain sequence, with context. Seattle researchers signed up patients amid active infection and tracked them longitudinally. Authors' processing steps: Amplification with reference gene primers provided the estimates of nucleated cell counts. The assay was immunoSEQ multiplex PCR, and TCRdb's table has in-frame clones only and misses some. For V, J and clone size, that table is used; D and trimming come from the DNA. The table includes 200,000 or so clones, more than 85% detected once. This specimen belongs to a study of blood T cell repertoires in COVID-19. Study-wide context: Collection of acute and convalescent COVID-19 samples took place in the United States, Italy and Spain. PBMCs, B-cell-depleted T cells, or T cells provided the cDNA or gDNA that made up the material.

The CDR3 totals 14 residues. From germline, CDR1 is SGDLS and CDR2 YYNGEE. V was shortened by 0 bases and J by 4 bases, with 8 bases between the two germline ends. The specimen was peripheral blood. The receptor was derived from a man aged 55 to 70 with COVID-19, enrolled during active disease. J is TRBJ2-1 and V is TRBV9; D is unresolved. CDR3 nucleotide sequence: TGTGCCAGCAGCGTAGGCTATATATACAATGAGCAGTTCTTC. Translating gives CASSVGYIYNEQFF.